What follows are 8 T cell receptor beta chains derived from one specimen sequenced in a study of cytomegalovirus exposure and HLA in healthy donors. A multiplex PCR was run with 60 Vbeta primers and 13 Jbeta primers. The protocol was immunoSEQ multiplex PCR, while the TCRdb copy is restricted to in-frame clones and leaves out a portion. The sample includes some 150,000 clones. Input material: PBMCs. The receptors here all came from a woman younger than 30 in good health and CMV-seronegative.

V gene TRBV19 combines with J gene TRBJ2-7; TRBD1 matches at 8 bases. The germline CDR1 and CDR2 sequences are LNHDA and SQIVND (reference sequence). This CDR3 comprises 13 residues. J lost 3 bases, V lost 11 bases, and 9 bases had no gene match. DNA of the CDR3: TGTGCCGTAGCCACCGGGACAGGCTACGAGCAGTACTTC. It encodes CAVATGTGYEQYF.

The rearrangement uses TRBV14 and TRBJ2-2; D may be TRBD1 (5 bases). The V and J ends lost 3 bases and 5 bases respectively, with 19 bases between them. The germline CDR1 and CDR2 sequences are SGHDN and FVKESK. CDR3 length: 17 residues. The CDR3 DNA follows: TGTGCCAGCAGCCATCAGAAACCCCCAGGGTGGACCGGGGAGCTGTTTTTT. Amino acids: CASSHQKPPGWTGELFF.

The chain employs TRBV23-1 and TRBJ1-5, with 7 bases matching TRBD1. TRBV23-1 is sorted into the ORF group, with uncertain function. There are 14 residues in the CDR3. J lost 7 bases, V lost 4 bases, and 7 bases had no gene match. CDR3 DNA sequence: TGCGCCAGCAGTCTACTCCCAGGGGGACAGCCCCAGCATTTT. Protein sequence: CASSLLPGGQPQHF.

V usage is TRBV6-4 and J usage is TRBJ2-3; no definite D call. Trimming pared 6 bases from V and 2 bases from J, leaving 12 bases between. The CDR3 runs to 14 residues. Germline V CDR1 and CDR2: MRHNA, SNTAGT. CDR3 protein: CASSPSEHTDTQYF. The DNA of the CDR3 is TGTGCCAGCAGCCCATCCGAACACACAGATACGCAGTATTTT.

The genes are TRBV7-2 and TRBJ2-7; possibly TRBD2 for D (5 bases). There are 14 residues in the CDR3. V lost 2 bases and J lost 3, with 11 bases in between. Germline values: CDR1 SGHTA, CDR2 FQGNSA. Here the CDR3 reads CASSLYPSRYEQYF. The CDR3 nucleotides are TGTGCCAGCAGCTTATATCCTAGCCGCTACGAGCAGTACTTC.

The chain combines TRBV10-1 with TRBJ2-1, with 13 bases identical to TRBD2. CDR1 is WNHNN, CDR2 SYGVQD, per germline (reference sequence). The V segment lost 3 bases and the J segment 9 bases; nucleotides outside the gene matches: 8. The CDR3 consists of 16 residues. CDR3 DNA: TGCGCCAGCAGTGATGGGGGACTAGCGGGATTCAGTGAGCAGTTCTTC. Translated, it gives CASSDGGLAGFSEQFF.

The chain uses TRBV5-4 and TRBJ2-7; 8 bases are a match to TRBD2. The CDR3 is 14 amino acids. The germline CDR1 and CDR2 sequences are SGHNT and YYREEE (reference sequence). Trimming cost V 4 bases and J 3 bases; bases outside gene matches: 6. The CDR3 DNA sequence: TGTGCCAGCAGCCCCGGGACTAGAAACTACGAGCAGTACTTC. Translating it yields CASSPGTRNYEQYF.

This chain connects TRBV30 to TRBJ2-1; perhaps TRBD2 as D (5 bases). There are 16 residues in the CDR3. Germline assignment: CDR1 GTSNPN and CDR2 SVGIG (reference sequence). V was shortened by 4 bases and J by 7 bases, with 23 bases between the two germline ends. CDR3 DNA sequence: TGTGCCTGGATCCCCTCTCAGTGGCGGGCGGTTAATGAGCAGTTCTTC. Translated: CAWIPSQWRAVNEQFF.